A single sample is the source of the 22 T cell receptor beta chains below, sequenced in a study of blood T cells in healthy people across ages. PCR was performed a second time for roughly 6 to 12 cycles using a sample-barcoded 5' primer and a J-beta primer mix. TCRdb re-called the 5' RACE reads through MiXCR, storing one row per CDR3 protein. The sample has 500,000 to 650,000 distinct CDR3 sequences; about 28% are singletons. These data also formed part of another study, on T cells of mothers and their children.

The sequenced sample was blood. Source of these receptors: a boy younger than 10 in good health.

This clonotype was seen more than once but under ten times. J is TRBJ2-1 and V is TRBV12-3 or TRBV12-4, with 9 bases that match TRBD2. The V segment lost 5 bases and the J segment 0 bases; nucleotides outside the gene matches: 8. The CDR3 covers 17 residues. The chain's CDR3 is CASSPSSGRPSYNEQFF. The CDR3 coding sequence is TGTGCCAGCAGTCCATCGAGCGGGAGGCCCTCCTACAATGAGCAGTTCTTC.

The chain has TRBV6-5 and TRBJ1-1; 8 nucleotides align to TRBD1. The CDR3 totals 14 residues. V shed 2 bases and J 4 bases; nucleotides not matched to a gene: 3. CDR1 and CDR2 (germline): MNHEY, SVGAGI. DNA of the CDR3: TGTGCCAGCAGTTACGGGACAGGATCCACTGAAGCTTTCTTT. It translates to CASSYGTGSTEAFF.

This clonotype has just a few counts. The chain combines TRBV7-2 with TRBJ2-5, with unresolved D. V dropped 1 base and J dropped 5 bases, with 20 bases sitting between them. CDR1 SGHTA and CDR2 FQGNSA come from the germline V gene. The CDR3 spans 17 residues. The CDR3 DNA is TGTGCCAGCAGCTTAGGGAGATCCCTTTTCCCCAGGGAGACCCAGTACTTC. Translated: CASSLGRSLFPRETQYF.

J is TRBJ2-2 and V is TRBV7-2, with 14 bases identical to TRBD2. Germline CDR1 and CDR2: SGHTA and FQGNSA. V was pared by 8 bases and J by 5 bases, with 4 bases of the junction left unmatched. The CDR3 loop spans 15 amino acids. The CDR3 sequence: CASRRTSGRTGELFF. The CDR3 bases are TGTGCCAGCCGTCGGACTAGCGGGAGGACCGGGGAGCTGTTTTTT.

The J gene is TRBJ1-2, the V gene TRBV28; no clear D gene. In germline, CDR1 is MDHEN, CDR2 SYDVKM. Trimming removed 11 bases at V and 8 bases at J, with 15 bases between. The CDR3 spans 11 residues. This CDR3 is CACWNRQGYTF. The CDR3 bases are TGTGCCTGTTGGAACCGTCAGGGCTACACCTTC.

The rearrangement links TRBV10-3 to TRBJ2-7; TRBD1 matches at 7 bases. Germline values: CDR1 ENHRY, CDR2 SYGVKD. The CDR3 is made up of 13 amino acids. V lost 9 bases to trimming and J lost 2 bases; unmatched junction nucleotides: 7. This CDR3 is CAIGTGQTYEQYF. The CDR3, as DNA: TGTGCCATTGGCACGGGACAGACCTACGAGCAGTACTTC.

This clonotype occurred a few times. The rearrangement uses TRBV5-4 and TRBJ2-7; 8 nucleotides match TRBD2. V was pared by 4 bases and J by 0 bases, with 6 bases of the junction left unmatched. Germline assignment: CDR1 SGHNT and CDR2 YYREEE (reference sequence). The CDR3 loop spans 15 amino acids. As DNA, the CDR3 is TGTGCCAGCAGCGACGGGGGGGCCGGCTCCTACGAGCAGTACTTC. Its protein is CASSDGGAGSYEQYF.

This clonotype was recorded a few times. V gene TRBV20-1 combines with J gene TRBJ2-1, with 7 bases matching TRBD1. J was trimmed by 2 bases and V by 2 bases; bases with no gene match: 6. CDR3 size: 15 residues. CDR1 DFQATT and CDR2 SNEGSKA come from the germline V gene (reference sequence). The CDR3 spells CSARTGAHTYNEQFF. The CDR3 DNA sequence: TGCAGTGCTAGAACAGGGGCCCATACCTACAATGAGCAGTTCTTC.

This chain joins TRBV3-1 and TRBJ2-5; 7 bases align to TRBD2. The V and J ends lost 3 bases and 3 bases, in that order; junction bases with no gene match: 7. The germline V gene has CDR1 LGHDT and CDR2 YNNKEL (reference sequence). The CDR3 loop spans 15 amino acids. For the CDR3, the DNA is TGTGCCAGCAGCCATTCCGGGACTACCAAAGAGACCCAGTACTTC. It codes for CASSHSGTTKETQYF.

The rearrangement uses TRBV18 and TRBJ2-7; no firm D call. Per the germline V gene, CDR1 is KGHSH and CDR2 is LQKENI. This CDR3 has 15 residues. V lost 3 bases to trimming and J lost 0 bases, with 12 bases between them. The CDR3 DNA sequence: TGTGCCAGCTCACCCAGGCAATTGAGCTCCTACGAGCAGTACTTC. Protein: CASSPRQLSSYEQYF.

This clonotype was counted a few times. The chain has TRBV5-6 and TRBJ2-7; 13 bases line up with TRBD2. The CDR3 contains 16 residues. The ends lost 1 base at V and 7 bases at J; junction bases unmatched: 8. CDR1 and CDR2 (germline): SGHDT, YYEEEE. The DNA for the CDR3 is TGTGCCAGCAGCTTGCGACTAGCGGGAGGCCCCAAGGAGCAGTACTTC. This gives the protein CASSLRLAGGPKEQYF.

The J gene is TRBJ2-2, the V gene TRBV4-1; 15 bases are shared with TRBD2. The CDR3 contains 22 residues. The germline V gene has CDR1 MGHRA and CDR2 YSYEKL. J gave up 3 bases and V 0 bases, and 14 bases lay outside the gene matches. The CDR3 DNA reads TGCGCCAGCAGCCAAGATCCTGGAGATTGGACTAGCGGGAGGGAGGACACCGGGGAGCTGTTTTTT. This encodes CASSQDPGDWTSGREDTGELFF.

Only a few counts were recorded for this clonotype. This CDR3 reads CSVEDRGPTETQYF. CDR3 bases: TGCAGCGTTGAAGACAGGGGGCCAACGGAGACCCAGTACTTC. The chain combines TRBV29-1 with TRBJ2-5; 8 bases are shared with TRBD1. The CDR3 length is 14 residues. Germline CDR1 reads SQVTM; CDR2 reads ANQGSEA. The ends lost 0 bases at V and 5 bases at J; junction bases unmatched: 5.

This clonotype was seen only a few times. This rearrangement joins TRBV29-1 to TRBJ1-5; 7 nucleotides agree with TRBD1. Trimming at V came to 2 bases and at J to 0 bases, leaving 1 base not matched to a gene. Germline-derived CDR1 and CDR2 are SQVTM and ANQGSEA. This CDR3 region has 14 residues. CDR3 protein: CSVETGVSNQPQHF. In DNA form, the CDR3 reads TGCAGCGTTGAAACAGGGGTTAGCAATCAGCCCCAGCATTTT.

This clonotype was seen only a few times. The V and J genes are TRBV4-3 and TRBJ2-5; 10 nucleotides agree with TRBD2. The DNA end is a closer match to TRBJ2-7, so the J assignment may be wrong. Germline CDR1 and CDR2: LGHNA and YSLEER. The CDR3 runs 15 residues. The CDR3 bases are TGCGCCAGCAGCCAAGATCTAGCGGGAGCGTACGAGCAGTACTTC. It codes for CASSQDLAGAYEQYF.

Written as DNA, the CDR3 is TGTGCCAGCAGCGGACAGGGGCCCACTGAAAAACTGTTTTTT. Translation gives CASSGQGPTEKLFF. V and J are TRBV7-9 and TRBJ1-4; 9 nucleotides align to TRBD1. CDR1 SEHNR and CDR2 FQNEAQ come from the germline V gene (reference sequence). The V and J ends lost 5 bases and 7 bases, in that order; junction bases with no gene match: 5. The CDR3 has 14 amino acids.

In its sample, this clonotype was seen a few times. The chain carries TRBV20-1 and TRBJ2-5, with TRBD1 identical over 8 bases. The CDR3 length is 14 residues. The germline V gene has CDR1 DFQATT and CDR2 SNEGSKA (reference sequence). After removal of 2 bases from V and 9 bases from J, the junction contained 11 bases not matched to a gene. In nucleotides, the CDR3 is TGCAGTGCTAGATCCCGACAGGGGATGGAGGCCCAGTACTTC. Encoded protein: CSARSRQGMEAQYF.

CDR3 DNA: TGTGCCAGCAGCTTGGGCGGGACAGGGGACAATGAGCAGTTCTTC. This gives the protein CASSLGGTGDNEQFF. The chain employs TRBV7-9 and TRBJ2-1, with 10 bases lining up with TRBD1. The trim removed 3 bases at V and 5 bases at J, leaving 4 bases unmatched. The CDR3 extends over 15 amino acids. The V gene's germline CDR1 is SEHNR and CDR2 FQNEAQ (reference sequence).

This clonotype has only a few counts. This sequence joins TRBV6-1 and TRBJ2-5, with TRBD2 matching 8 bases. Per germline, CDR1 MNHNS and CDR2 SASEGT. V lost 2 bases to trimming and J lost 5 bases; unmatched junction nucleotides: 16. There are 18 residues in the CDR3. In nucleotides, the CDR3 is TGTGCCAGCAGTGAATATTCCCAGGCTCGTAGCGGGGAGGAGACCCAGTACTTC. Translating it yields CASSEYSQARSGEETQYF.

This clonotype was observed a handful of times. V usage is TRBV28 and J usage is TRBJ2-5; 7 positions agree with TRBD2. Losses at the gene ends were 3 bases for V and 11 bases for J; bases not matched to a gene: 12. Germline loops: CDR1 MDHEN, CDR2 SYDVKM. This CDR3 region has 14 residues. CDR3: CASSFMGREFDQYF. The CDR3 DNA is TGTGCCAGCAGTTTCATGGGGCGGGAGTTCGATCAGTACTTC.

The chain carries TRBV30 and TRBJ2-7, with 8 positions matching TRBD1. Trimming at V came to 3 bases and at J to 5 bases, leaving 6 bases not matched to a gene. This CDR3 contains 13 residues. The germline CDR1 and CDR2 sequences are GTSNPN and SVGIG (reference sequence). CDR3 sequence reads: CAWSRQGLNEQYF. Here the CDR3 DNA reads TGTGCCTGGAGCCGACAGGGGCTCAACGAGCAGTACTTC.

The CDR3 nucleotides read TGTGCCAGCTCAGGACAGGGGCACATTCAGTACTTC. Its protein product is CASSGQGHIQYF. This chain joins TRBV18 and TRBJ2-4; 9 bases agree with TRBD1. J lost 8 bases, V lost 5 bases, and 1 base had no gene match. CDR3 size: 12 residues. Per germline, CDR1 KGHSH and CDR2 LQKENI. Using reference TRBV18 and TRBJ2-4 for the parts outside the CDR3, the full variable domain is NAGVMQNPRHLVRRRGQEARLRCSPMKGHSHVYWYRQLPEEGLKFMVYLQKENIIDESGMPKERFSAEFPKEGPSILRIQQVVRGDSAAYFCASSGQGHIQYFGAGTRLSVL.